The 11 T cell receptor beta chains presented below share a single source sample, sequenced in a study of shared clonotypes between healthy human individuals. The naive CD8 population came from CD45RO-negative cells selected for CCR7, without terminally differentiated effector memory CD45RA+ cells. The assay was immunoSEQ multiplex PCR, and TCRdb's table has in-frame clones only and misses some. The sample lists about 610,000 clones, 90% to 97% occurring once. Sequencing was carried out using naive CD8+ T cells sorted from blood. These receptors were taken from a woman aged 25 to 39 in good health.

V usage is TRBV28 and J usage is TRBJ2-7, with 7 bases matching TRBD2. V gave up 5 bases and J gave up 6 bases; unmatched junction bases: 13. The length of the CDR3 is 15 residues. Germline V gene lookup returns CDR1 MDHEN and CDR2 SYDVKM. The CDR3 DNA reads TGTGCCAGCAGTCCCCTAGCGGAGGGAGCGATCGAGCAGTACTTC. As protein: CASSPLAEGAIEQYF.

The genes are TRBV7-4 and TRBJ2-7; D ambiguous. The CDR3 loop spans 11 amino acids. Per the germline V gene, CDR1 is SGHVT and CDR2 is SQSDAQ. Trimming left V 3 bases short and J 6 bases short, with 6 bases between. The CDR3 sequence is CASSLFAEQYF. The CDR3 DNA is TGTGCCAGCAGCTTGTTCGCCGAGCAGTACTTC.

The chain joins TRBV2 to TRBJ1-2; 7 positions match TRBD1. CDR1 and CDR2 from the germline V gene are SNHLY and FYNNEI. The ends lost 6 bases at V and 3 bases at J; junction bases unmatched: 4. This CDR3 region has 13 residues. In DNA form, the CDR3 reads TGTGCCAGCAGGGCCGGGACAGACTATGGCTACACCTTC. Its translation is CASRAGTDYGYTF.

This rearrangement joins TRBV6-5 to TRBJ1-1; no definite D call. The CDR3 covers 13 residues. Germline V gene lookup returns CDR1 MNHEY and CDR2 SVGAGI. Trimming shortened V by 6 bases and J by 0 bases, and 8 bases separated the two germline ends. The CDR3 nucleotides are TGTGCCAGCAGCGAACATCTGAACACTGAAGCTTTCTTT. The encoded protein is CASSEHLNTEAFF.

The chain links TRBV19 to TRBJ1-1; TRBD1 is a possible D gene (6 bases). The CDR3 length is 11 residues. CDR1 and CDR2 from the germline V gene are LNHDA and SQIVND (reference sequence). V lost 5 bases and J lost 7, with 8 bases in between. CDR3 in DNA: TGTGCCAGTAGTGGGGGGCGTGAAGCTTTCTTT. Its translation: CASSGGREAFF.

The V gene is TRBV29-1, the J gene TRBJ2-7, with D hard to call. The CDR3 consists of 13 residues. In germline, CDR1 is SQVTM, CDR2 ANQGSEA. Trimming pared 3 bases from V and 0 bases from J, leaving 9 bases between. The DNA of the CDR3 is TGCAGCGTTGAGGCAGAAAACTCCTACGAGCAGTACTTC. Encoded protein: CSVEAENSYEQYF.

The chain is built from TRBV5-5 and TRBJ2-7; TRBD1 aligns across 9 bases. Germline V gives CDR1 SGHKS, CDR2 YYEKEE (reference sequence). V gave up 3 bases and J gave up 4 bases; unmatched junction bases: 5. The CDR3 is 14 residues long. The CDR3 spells CASSSGTGPYEQYF. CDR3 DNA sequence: TGTGCCAGCAGCTCCGGGACAGGGCCGTACGAGCAGTACTTC.

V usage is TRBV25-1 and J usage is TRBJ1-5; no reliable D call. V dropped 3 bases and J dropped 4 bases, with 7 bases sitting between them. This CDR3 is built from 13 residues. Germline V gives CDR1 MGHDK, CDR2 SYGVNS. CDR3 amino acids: CASSDWTNQPQHF. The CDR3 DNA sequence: TGTGCCAGCAGTGACTGGACGAATCAGCCCCAGCATTTT. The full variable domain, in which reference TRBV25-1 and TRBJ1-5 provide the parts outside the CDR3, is EADIYQTPRYLVIGTGKKITLECSQTMGHDKMYWYQQDPGMELHLIHYSYGVNSTEKGDLSSESTVSRIRTEHFPLTLESARPSHTSQYLCASSDWTNQPQHFGDGTRLSIL.

CDR3 in DNA: TGTGCCAGCAGACACGGGACTAGCGGGAACCCGAACACCGGGGAGCTGTTTTTT. This codes for CASRHGTSGNPNTGELFF. The chain carries TRBV2 and TRBJ2-2; 13 bases map to TRBD2. This CDR3 has 18 amino acids. Germline-derived CDR1 and CDR2 are SNHLY and FYNNEI. J was trimmed by 0 bases and V by 6 bases; bases with no gene match: 7.

The CDR3 coding sequence is TGTGCCAGCAGCTCTGTGGGGCACAAGAGCTCCTACAATGAGCAGTTCTTC. Amino acids: CASSSVGHKSSYNEQFF. The chain is built from TRBV13 and TRBJ2-1, with a tentative D call TRBD1 (5 bases). The germline V gene has CDR1 PRHDT and CDR2 FYEKMQ (reference sequence). Trimming removed 4 bases at V and 0 bases at J, with 16 bases between. The CDR3 contains 17 residues.

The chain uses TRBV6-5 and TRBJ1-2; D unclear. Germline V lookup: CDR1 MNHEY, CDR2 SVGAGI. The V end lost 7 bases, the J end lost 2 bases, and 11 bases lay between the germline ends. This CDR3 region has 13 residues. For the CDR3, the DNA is TGTGCCAGCACCACAGATCCAAACTATGGCTACACCTTC. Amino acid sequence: CASTTDPNYGYTF.